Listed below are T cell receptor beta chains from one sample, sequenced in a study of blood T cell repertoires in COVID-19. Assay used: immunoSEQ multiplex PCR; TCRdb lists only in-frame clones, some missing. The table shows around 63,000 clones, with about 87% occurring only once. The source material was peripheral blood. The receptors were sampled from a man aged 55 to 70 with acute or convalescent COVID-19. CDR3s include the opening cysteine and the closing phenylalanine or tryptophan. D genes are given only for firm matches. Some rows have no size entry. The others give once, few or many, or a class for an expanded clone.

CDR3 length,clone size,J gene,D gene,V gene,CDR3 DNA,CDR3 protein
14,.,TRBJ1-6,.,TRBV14,TGTGCCAGCAGCCAAGGGACACCCAATTCACCCCTCCACTTT,CASSQGTPNSPLHF
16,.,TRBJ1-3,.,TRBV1,TGCACCAGCAGCCACCGGGACAGGGCTGCTGGAAACACCATATATTTT,CTSSHRDRAAGNTIYF
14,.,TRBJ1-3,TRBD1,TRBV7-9,TGTGCCAGCAGCATGACAGGGGCCGGAAACACCATATATTTT,CASSMTGAGNTIYF
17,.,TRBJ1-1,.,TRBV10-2,TGCGCCAGCAGTGAGTCTTTACTCGGGGGGGTAAACACTGAAGCTTTCTTT,CASSESLLGGVNTEAFF
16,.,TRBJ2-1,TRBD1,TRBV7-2,TGTGCCAGCAGCTTAGTGGCGGGACAGGGAGGCAATGAGCAGTTCTTC,CASSLVAGQGGNEQFF
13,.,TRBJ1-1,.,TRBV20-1,TGCAGTGCTAGTAGACGGGAGTACACTGAAGCTTTCTTT,CSASRREYTEAFF
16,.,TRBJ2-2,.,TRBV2,TGTGCCAGCAGTGAAGCTGGCAGGGGGGCCACCGGGGAGCTGTTTTTT,CASSEAGRGATGELFF
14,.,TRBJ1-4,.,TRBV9,TGTGCCAGCAGCGTAACTAGAACTAATGAAAAACTGTTTTTT,CASSVTRTNEKLFF
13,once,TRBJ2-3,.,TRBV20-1,TGCAGTGCTAGTCGGGGTAGCACAGATACGCAGTATTTT,CSASRGSTDTQYF
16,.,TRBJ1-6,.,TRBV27,TGTGCCAGCAGTTTGCAGGGTGGAGCGAATAATTCACCCCTCCACTTT,CASSLQGGANNSPLHF
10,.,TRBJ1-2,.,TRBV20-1,TGCAGTGTAGATTTGCGTGGCTACACCTTC,CSVDLRGYTF
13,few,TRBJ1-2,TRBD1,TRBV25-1,TGTGCCAGCAGTAGAGGACAGGGGTATGGCTACACCTTC,CASSRGQGYGYTF
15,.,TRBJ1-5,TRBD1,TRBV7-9,TGTGCCAGCAGCTCAGGACAGGGGGCGAATCAGCCCCAGCATTTT,CASSSGQGANQPQHF
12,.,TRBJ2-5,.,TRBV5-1,TGCGCCACCAGGGACTACCAAGAGACCCAGTACTTC,CATRDYQETQYF
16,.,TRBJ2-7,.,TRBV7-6,TGTGCCAGCAGCTCCATCAGGGGACGCCATGTAAATGAGCAGTACTTC,CASSSIRGRHVNEQYF
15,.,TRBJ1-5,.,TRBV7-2,TGTGCCAGCAGCTTAGGCCAGGGTGAGAATCAGCCCCAGCATTTT,CASSLGQGENQPQHF
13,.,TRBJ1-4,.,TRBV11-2,TGTGCCAGCAGCTTATCCCTTAATGAAAAACTGTTTTTT,CASSLSLNEKLFF
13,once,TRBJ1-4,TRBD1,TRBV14,TGTGCCAGCAGAACCGGGGACAGTGAAAAACTGTTTTTT,CASRTGDSEKLFF
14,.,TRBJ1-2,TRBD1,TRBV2,TGTGCCAGCAGTGTGGACAGGTCCTCGTGGGGCTACACCTTC,CASSVDRSSWGYTF
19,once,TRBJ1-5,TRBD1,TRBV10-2,TGCGCCAGCAGCGGGCGGGGGACAGGGGGCTTATCCCCCAATCAGCCCCAGCATTTT,CASSGRGTGGLSPNQPQHF
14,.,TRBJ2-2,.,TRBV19,TGTGCCAGTATCGAGGGAGTCGGAACCGGGGAGCTGTTTTTT,CASIEGVGTGELFF
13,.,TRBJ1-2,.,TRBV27,TGTGCCAGCAGTTTTTCGGCAGACTGGGGCTACACCTTC,CASSFSADWGYTF
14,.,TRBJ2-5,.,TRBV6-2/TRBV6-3,TGTGCCAGCAGTTACTACAGGGTTGGCGAGACCCAGTACTTC,CASSYYRVGETQYF
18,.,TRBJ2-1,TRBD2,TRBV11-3,TGTGCCAGCAGCTTATTTGGGGGCGGGGGGCCCCCCTACAATGAGCAGTTCTTC,CASSLFGGGGPPYNEQFF
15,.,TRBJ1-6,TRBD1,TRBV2,TGTGCCAGCAGTGAAGGACAGGGGGCTAATTCACCCCTCCACTTT,CASSEGQGANSPLHF
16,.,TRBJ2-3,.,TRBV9,TGTGCCAGCAGCGTAGGGGACTTAGAATACACAGATACGCAGTATTTT,CASSVGDLEYTDTQYF
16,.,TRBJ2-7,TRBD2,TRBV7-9,TGTGCCAGCAGCCTCCCCACTAGCGGGTCTTACTACGAGCAGTACTTC,CASSLPTSGSYYEQYF
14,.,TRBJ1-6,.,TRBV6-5,TGTGCCAGCACCCCGACAGTGACGAATTCACCCCTCCACTTT,CASTPTVTNSPLHF
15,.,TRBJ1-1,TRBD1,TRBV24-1,TGTGCCACCAGTGATCAGGACAGGGCGAACACTGAAGCTTTCTTT,CATSDQDRANTEAFF
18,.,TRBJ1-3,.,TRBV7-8,TGTGCCAGCAGTCCCGCCCCAGAAACAGGTAGCTCTGGAAACACCATATATTTT,CASSPAPETGSSGNTIYF
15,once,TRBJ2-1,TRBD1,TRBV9,TGTGCCAGCAGCGTCCAAACCGGGACAGGGGCAGAGCAGTTCTTC,CASSVQTGTGAEQFF
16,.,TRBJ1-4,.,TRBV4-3,TGCGCCAGCAGCCAAGATCTCACCAGGGGTTTTGAAAAACTGTTTTTT,CASSQDLTRGFEKLFF
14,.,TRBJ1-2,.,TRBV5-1,TGCGCCAGCAGCTTCCAGGACAGCAGTAAGGGCTACACCTTC,CASSFQDSSKGYTF
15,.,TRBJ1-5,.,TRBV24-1,TGTGCCACCAGTGATGGAACGGGAGGCAATCAGCCCCAGCATTTT,CATSDGTGGNQPQHF
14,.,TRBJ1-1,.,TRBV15,TGTGCCACCAGCAGAGATCGAGCGAACACTGAAGCTTTCTTT,CATSRDRANTEAFF
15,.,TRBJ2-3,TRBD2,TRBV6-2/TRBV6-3,TGTGCCAGCAGCCGCGGGGGTACCTTCACAGATACGCAGTATTTT,CASSRGGTFTDTQYF
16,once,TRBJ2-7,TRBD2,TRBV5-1,TGCGCCCGCTGCTTGGCCGCCGGGGGGGCCGGTGACGAGCAGTACTTC,CARCLAAGGAGDEQYF
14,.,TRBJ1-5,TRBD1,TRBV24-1,TGTGCCACTGCCGAGACAGGGAACAATCAGCCCCAGCATTTT,CATAETGNNQPQHF
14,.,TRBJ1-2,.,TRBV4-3,TGCGCCAGCAGCCAAGATCAGGGACTGGATGGCTACACCTTC,CASSQDQGLDGYTF
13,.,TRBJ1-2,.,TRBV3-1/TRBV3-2,TGTGCCAGCAGCCAGGCGGCGAGGAATGGCTACACCTTC,CASSQAARNGYTF
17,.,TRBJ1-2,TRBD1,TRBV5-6,TGTGCCAGCAGCCTCAAACAGAAGACAGGGGGCTTAAATGGCTACACCTTC,CASSLKQKTGGLNGYTF
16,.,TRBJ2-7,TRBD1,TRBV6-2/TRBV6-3,TGTGCCAGCAGTTTAGGGACAGGGGCAATAAACTACGAGCAGTACTTC,CASSLGTGAINYEQYF
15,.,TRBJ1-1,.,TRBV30,TGTGCCTGGAGTGTACTTGGGACACCGAACACTGAAGCTTTCTTT,CAWSVLGTPNTEAFF
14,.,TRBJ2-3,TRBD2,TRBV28,TGTGCCAGCAGTCACGGGGGGAGCACAGATACGCAGTATTTT,CASSHGGSTDTQYF
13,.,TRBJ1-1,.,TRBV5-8,TGTGCCAGCAGCTTGGCCAGGAACACTGAAGCTTTCTTT,CASSLARNTEAFF
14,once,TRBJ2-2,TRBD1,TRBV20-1,TGCAGTGCTAGTGACACAGGGGGAATCGGGGAGCTGTTTTTT,CSASDTGGIGELFF
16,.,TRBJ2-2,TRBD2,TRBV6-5,TGTGCCAGCAGTTACGGGATAGCGGGGTCGGGCGGGGAGCTGTTTTTT,CASSYGIAGSGGELFF
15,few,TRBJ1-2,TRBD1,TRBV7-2,TGTGCCAGCAGCTCGACAGGGGGCTACCCCTATGGCTACACCTTC,CASSSTGGYPYGYTF
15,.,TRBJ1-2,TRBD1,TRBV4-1,TGCGCCAGCAGCCAAGAGTTGGCAGGGGGCTTTGGCTACACCTTC,CASSQELAGGFGYTF
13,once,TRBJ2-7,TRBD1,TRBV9,TGTGCCAGCAGCGCAGGGGGCTCCTACGAGCAGTACTTC,CASSAGGSYEQYF
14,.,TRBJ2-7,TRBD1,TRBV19,TGTGCCAGTAGTATTTCCGGGACAGCCTACGAGCAGTACTTC,CASSISGTAYEQYF